The clone carrying this T cell receptor (beta chain) was picked up a small number of times. The antigen remains unidentified. CDR1 and CDR2 from the germline V gene are MNHEY and SVGEGT. The CDR3 sequence is 14 residues long. Between the trimmed V and J ends, which lost 6 bases and 6 bases, there was a span of 12 bases. These data originate in a study of T cells in Graves' hyperthyroidism and ophthalmopathy. Findings and caveats of the study: Clonotypes that were expanded in thyroid above 0.001 mostly appeared in blood too.

Regions amplified from RNA transcripts were the TCR beta CDR3 regions. HTBI primers were the set used in a first-round RT-PCR of the TCR CDR3. One entry per CDR3 protein, called by TCRdb with MiXCR from the multiplex PCR reads. In the table there are under 350,000 distinct CDR3 sequences, 17% of which are singletons. The sequencing sample was made of blood. The chain has TRBV6-2 or TRBV6-3 and TRBJ1-6; weak D call: TRBD1 (6 bases). This TCR derives from a woman aged 60-70 years with Graves' ophthalmopathy. DNA of the CDR3: TGTGCCAGCAGGAAGGACAGCTTTAATTCACCCCTCCACTTT. This sequence encodes CASRKDSFNSPLHF.